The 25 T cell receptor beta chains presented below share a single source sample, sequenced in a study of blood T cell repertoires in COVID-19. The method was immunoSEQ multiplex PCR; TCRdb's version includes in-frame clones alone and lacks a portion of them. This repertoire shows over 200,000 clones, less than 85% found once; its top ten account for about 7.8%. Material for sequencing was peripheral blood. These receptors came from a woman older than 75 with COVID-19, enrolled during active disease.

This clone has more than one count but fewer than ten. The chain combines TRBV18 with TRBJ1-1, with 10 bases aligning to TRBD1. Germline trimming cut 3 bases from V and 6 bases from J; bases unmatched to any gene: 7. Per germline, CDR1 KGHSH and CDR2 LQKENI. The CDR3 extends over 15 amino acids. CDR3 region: CASSPRQGAESEAFF. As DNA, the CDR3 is TGTGCCAGCTCACCCCGACAGGGGGCCGAATCTGAAGCTTTCTTT.

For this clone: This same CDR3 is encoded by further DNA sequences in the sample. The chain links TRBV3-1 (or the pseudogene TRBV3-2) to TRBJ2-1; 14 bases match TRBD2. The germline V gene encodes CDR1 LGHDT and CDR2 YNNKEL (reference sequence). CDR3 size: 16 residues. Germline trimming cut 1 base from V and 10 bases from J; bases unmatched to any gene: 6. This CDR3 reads CASSQAGTSGSNEQFF. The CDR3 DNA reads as TGTGCCAGCAGCCAAGCCGGGACTAGCGGGAGTAACGAGCAGTTCTTC.

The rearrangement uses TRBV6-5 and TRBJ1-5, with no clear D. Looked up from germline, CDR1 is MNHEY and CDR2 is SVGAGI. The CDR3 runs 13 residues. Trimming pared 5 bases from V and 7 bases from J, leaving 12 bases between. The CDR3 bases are TGTGCCAGCAGTCGGGGAAGAAGACAGCCCCAGCATTTT. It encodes CASSRGRRQPQHF.

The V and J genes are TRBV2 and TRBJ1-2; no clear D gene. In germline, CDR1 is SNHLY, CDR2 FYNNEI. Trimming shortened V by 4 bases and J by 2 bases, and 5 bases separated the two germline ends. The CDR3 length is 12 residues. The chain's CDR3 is CASSARNYGYTF. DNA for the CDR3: TGTGCCAGCAGTGCCAGGAACTATGGCTACACCTTC. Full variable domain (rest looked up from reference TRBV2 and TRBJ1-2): EPEVTQTPSHQVTQMGQEVILRCVPISNHLYFYWYRQILGQKVEFLVSFYNNEISEKSEIFDDQFSVERPDGSNFTLKIRSTKLEDSAMYFCASSARNYGYTFGSGTRLTVV.

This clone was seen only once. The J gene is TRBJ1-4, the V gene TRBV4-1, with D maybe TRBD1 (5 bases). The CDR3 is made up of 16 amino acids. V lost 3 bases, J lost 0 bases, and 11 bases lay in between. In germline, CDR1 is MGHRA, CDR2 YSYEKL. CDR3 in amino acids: CASSQGTGSTNEKLFF. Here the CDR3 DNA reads TGCGCCAGCAGCCAGGGTACAGGTTCAACTAATGAAAAACTGTTTTTT.

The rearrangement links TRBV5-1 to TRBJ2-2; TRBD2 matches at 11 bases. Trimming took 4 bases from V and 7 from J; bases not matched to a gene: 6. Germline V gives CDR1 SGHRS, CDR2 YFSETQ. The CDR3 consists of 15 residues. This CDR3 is CASSPTSGSFGELFF. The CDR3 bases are TGCGCCAGCAGCCCAACTAGCGGGAGCTTCGGGGAGCTGTTTTTT. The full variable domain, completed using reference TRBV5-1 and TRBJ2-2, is KAGVTQTPRYLIKTRGQQVTLSCSPISGHRSVSWYQQTPGQGLQFLFEYFSETQRNKGNFPGRFSGRQFSNSRSEMNVSTLELGDSALYLCASSPTSGSFGELFFGEGSRLTVL.

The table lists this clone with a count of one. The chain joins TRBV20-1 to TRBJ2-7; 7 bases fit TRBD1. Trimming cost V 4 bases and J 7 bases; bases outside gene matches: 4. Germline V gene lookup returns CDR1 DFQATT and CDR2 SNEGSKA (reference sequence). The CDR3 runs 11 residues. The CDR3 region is CSAKGAEEQYF. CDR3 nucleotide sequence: TGCAGTGCTAAGGGGGCGGAGGAGCAGTACTTC.

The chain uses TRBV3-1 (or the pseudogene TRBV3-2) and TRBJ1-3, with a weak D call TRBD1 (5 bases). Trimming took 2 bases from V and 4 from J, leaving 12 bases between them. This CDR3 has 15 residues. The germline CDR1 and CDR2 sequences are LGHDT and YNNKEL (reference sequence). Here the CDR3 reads CASSQRGGEGNTIYF. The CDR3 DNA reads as TGTGCCAGCAGCCAACGGGGGGGGGAAGGAAACACCATATATTTT.

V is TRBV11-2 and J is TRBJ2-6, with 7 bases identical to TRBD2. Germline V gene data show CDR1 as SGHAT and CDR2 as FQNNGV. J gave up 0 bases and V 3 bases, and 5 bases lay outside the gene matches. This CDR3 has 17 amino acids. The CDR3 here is CASSFSRGSSGANVLTF. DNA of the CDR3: TGTGCCAGCAGCTTTTCGCGGGGGAGCTCTGGGGCCAACGTCCTGACTTTC.

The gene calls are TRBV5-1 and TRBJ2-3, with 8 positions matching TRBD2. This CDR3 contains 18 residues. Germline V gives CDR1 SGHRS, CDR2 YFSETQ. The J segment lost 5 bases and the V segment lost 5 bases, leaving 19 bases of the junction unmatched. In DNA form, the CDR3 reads TGCGCCAGCAGGAACGCCCCCTCTGGGCGGGGGGCAGAAGATACGCAGTATTTT. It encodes CASRNAPSGRGAEDTQYF.

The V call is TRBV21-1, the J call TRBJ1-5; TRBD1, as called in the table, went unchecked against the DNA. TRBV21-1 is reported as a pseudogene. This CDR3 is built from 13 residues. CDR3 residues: CASSGGSRQPQHF. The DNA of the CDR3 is TGTGCCAGCAGCGGGGGCTCCCGGCAGCCCCAGCATTTT.

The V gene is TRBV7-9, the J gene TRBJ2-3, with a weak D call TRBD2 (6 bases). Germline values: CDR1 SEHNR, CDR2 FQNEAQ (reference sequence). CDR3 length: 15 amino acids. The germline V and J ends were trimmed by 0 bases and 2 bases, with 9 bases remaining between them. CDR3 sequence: CASSLAGLLTDTQYF. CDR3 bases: TGTGCCAGCAGCTTAGCGGGACTTCTCACAGATACGCAGTATTTT.

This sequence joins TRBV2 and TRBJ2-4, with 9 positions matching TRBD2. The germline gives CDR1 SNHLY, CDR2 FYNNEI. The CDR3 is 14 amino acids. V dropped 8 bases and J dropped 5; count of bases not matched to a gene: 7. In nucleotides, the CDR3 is TGTGCCAGCGGCCAGACTAGCGGACAAAACATTCAGTACTTC. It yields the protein CASGQTSGQNIQYF.

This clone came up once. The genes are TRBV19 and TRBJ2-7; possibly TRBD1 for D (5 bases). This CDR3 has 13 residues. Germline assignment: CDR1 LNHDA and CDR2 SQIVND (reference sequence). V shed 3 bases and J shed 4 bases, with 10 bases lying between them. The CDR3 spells CASSISRAYEQYF. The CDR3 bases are TGTGCCAGTAGTATCTCCAGGGCTTACGAGCAGTACTTC.

CDR3 coding DNA: TGCGCCAGCAGTCCCTCCCCAGCGGGGGCGAACACCGGGGAGCTGTTTTTT. Its protein product is CASSPSPAGANTGELFF. This chain connects TRBV23-1 to TRBJ2-2; 8 bases align to TRBD2. Being an ORF, TRBV23-1 has a function that is uncertain. The V segment lost 4 bases and the J segment 0 bases; nucleotides outside the gene matches: 7. CDR3 length equals 17 residues.

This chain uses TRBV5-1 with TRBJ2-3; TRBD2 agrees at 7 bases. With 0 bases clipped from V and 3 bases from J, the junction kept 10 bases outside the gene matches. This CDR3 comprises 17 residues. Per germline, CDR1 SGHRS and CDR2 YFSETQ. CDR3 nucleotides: TGCGCCAGCAGCTTGGGGGGCGGGAGCCTCGGGACAGATACGCAGTATTTT. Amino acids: CASSLGGGSLGTDTQYF. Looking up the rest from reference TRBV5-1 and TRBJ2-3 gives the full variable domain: KAGVTQTPRYLIKTRGQQVTLSCSPISGHRSVSWYQQTPGQGLQFLFEYFSETQRNKGNFPGRFSGRQFSNSRSEMNVSTLELGDSALYLCASSLGGGSLGTDTQYFGPGTRLTVL.

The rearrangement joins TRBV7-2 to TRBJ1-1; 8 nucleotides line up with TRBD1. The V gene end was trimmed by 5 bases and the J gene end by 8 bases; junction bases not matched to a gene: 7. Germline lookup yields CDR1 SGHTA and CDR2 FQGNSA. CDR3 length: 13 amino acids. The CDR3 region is CASSTGQAREAFF. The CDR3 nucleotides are TGTGCCAGCAGCACGGGACAGGCCAGGGAAGCTTTCTTT.

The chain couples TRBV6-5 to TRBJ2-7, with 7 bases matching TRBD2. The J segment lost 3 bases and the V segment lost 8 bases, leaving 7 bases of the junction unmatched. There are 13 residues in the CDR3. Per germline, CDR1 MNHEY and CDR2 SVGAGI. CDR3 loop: CASEGGALYEQYF. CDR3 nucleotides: TGTGCCAGCGAGGGAGGGGCGCTCTACGAGCAGTACTTC.

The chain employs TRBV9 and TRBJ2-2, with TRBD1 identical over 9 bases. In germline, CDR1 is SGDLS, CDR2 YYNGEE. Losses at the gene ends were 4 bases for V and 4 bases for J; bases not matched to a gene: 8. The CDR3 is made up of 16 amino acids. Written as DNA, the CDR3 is TGTGCCAGCAGCCCGGGACAGGGTCGGCTCACCGGGGAGCTGTTTTTT. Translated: CASSPGQGRLTGELFF.

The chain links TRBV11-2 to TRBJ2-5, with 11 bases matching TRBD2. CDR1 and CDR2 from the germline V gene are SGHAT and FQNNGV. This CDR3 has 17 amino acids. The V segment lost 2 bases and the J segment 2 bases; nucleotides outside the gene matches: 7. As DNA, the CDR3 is TGTGCCAGCAGCTTATTTCGGGGACTAGCGGCTCAAGAGACCCAGTACTTC. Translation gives CASSLFRGLAAQETQYF.

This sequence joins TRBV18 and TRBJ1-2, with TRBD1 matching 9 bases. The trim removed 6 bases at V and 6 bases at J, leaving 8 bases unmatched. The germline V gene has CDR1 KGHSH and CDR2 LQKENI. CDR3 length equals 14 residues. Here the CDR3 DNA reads TGTGCCAGCTCCCAGGGACAGGGAATCAATGGCTACACCTTC. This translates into CASSQGQGINGYTF.

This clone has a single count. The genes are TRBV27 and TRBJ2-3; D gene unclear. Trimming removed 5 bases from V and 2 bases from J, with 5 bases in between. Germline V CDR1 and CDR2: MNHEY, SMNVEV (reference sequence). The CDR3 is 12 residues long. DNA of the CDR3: TGTGCCAGCAGTCCTCCCACAGATACGCAGTATTTT. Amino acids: CASSPPTDTQYF.

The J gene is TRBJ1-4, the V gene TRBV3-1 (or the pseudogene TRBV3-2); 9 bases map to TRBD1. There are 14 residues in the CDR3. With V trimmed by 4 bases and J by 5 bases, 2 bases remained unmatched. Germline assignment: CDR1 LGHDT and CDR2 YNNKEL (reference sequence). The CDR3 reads CASSPGQGNEKLFF. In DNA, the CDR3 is TGTGCCAGCAGCCCCGGACAGGGGAATGAAAAACTGTTTTTT.

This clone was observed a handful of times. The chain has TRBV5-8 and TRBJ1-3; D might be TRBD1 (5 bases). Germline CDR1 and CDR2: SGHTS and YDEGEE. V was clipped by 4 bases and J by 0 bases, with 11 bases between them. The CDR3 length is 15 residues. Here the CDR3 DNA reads TGTGCCAGCAGCCGGGGACTAAACTCTGGAAACACCATATATTTT. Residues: CASSRGLNSGNTIYF.

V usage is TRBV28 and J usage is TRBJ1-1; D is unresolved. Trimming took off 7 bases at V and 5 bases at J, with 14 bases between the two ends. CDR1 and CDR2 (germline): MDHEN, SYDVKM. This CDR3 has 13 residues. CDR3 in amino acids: CASKLSVYTEAFF. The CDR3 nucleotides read TGTGCCAGCAAATTAAGCGTATATACTGAAGCTTTCTTT.